This T cell receptor beta chain stems from a study of T cells in Graves' hyperthyroidism and ophthalmopathy. This CDR3 spans 11 amino acids. V was clipped by 5 bases and J by 10 bases, with 11 bases between them. This clonotype has ten or more counts. Antigen: not known. Study-level results: The majority of expanded thyroid clonotypes above 0.001 also appeared in blood. The authors' 13 V-J model separated ophthalmopathy from stable hyperthyroidism.

Under 3 months was the duration of disease in ophthalmopathy patients, who also had a Clinical Activity Score of at least 3 and a NOSPECS grade of at least 4. What was amplified from RNA transcripts were TCR beta CDR3 regions. HTBI primers drove first-round RT-PCR of the TCR CDR3. Each CDR3 protein is one row after TCRdb ran MiXCR on the multiplex PCR reads. The data show approximately 600,000 distinct CDR3 sequences, about 15% seen once. This TCR was recovered from a woman in her thirties or forties with Graves' ophthalmopathy. V usage is TRBV12-3 or TRBV12-4 and J usage is TRBJ1-2; D is perhaps TRBD1 (5 bases). Sequencing input: blood. The CDR3 protein is CASSPGTFYTF. CDR3 nucleotides: TGTGCCAGCAGTCCGGGGACTTTCTACACCTTC.